This T cell receptor (beta chain) was obtained from a study of blood T cell repertoires in COVID-19. There are 14 residues in the CDR3. Trimming stripped 0 bases from V and 2 bases from J, with 8 bases between. Germline lookup yields CDR1 MNHEY and CDR2 SMNVEV (reference sequence). This clone has a single count. Profiled with immunoSEQ multiplex PCR; TCRdb holds only in-frame clones, not every one. The sample has over 60,000 clones, roughly 82% seen once. The sequence derives from a man older than 75 with active COVID-19. The sample consisted of peripheral blood. The chain joins TRBV27 to TRBJ2-7, with D possibly TRBD2 on 5 matching bases. The CDR3 DNA follows: TGTGCCAGCAGTTTATCCGGGAACGCCTACGAGCAGTACTTC. Translation gives CASSLSGNAYEQYF.